This section outlines one TCR beta chain sequence together with its context. Its target antigen remains unknown. No clone much larger than this one lies a single base away; base qualities are absent. The time point tag for this specimen amounts to: about 28 days (+/-7) after the second vaccine dose. AZD1222 recipients whose second dose came at about 4 weeks and those whose second dose came at about 12 weeks were combined into one group, since spike-specific TCR depth and breadth did not differ between the two schedules. Vaccinee samples were obtained from the UK trials COV001 and COV002, which included a single-blind randomized controlled phase 2/3 trial of AZD1222 (ChAdOx1 nCoV-19) in healthy adults. For TCRbeta chain sequencing, PBMC samples were collected from trial participants at day 0 and at day 28 after the second dose. This record comes from a study of T cell responses to AZD1222 COVID-19 vaccine (dated by TCRdb to the early 2020s). As for the study more broadly: TCR sequencing covered 233 trial participants: roughly 200 given two doses of AZD1222 and approximately 25 given two doses of MenACWY control vaccine. Trial participants were enrolled into age subgroups of 18-55, 56-69 and 70-plus years, which contained about 160, 30 and 59 TCR-sequenced participants, respectively.

The study at large found these results: Spike-specific TCR breadth and depth rose significantly after two AZD1222 doses compared with day 0 and with MenACWY recipients. Only six AZD1222 recipients were SARS-CoV-2 seropositive at baseline, limiting conclusions about previously exposed vaccinees. Reportedly, close to half of the unique spike-specific TCRs recognized epitopes lying outside the regions that are mutated in the B.1.351 and B.1.1.7 variants. Because no day 14 peak-response samples were available, repertoires were characterized only after the peak T cell response. The 56-69-year group was small, and its depth increase did not reach significance, likely because of low power. Participants were mostly white British, with more females than males. The authors suggested clonal diversity may have been underestimated. CD4 TCRs associated with the vaccine covered the entire spike protein, and the dominant responses were in regions 160-218 and 743-854.

For CDR1 and CDR2, the germline V gene (reference sequence) lists LNHDA and SQIVND. Between the V and J ends, shortened by 5 bases and 0 bases respectively, the junction contains 11 bases. Counted from cysteine to phenylalanine, this CDR3 has 15 amino acids. Only the CDR3 DNA stays, 45 bases, in frame from base 1. The CDR3 regions of human TCRbeta chains were analyzed by immunosequencing. For the original study's pipeline: TCRs in the repertoires were matched against a reference library of SARS-CoV-2-specific TCRs that had been generated with the MIRA antigen-specificity platform. Breadth was defined as the fraction of unique TCRs that were SARS-CoV-2-associated, and depth was defined as the fraction of total T cells that were SARS-CoV-2-associated. Using the MIRA data, each spike-specific TCR was assigned both to the spike region to which the TCR was reactive and to a CD4 or CD8 class. Log10-transformed breadth and depth values were compared by one-way ANOVA with Sidak's multiple comparisons tests. TCRdb mirrors the immuneACCESS table, restricted to in-frame sequences. Some clones are absent from its copies; in checked studies, under half trace to an unresolved V gene, and the reason for the others is unknown. The V and J calls and clone size are taken from that table; D and trimming were inferred from the DNA. The sample table lists tens of thousands of clones, around 85% of them with a count of one. The ten biggest clones cover around 9.3% of the sample.

The sequence was collected from an adult who received the AZD1222 COVID-19 vaccine. The sample was peripheral blood, taken 28 days after the second AZD1222 dose. The chain joins TRBV19 to TRBJ2-1, with no D gene named confidently. Here the CDR3 is given as CASSLGRSSYNEQFF. The DNA sequence follows: TGTGCCAGTAGTCTCGGACGGAGCTCCTACAATGAGCAGTTCTTC.